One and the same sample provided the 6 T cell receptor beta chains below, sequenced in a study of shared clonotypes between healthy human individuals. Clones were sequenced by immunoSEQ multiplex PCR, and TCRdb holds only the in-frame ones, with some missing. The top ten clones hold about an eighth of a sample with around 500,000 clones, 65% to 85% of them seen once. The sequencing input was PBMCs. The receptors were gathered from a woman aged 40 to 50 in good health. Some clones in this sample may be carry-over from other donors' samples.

The CDR3 DNA reads as TGCGCCAGCAAGCGGGGCCGACTTGGTGAGTCCTACGAGCAGTACTTC. Its protein is CASKRGRLGESYEQYF. The rearrangement links TRBV10-2 to TRBJ2-7, with TRBD2 matching over 7 bases. V lost 7 bases to trimming and J lost 1 base; unmatched junction nucleotides: 13. This CDR3 comprises 16 residues. Germline V lookup: CDR1 WSHSY, CDR2 SAAADI.

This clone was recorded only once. Here the CDR3 DNA reads TGTGCCAGCAGCTTGGCCCAAAGCGAGCAGTACTTC. Amino acids: CASSLAQSEQYF. The V call is TRBV5-4, the J call TRBJ2-7; D not resolved. The CDR3 consists of 12 residues. V dropped 0 bases and J dropped 6 bases, with 7 bases sitting between them. Germline lookup yields CDR1 SGHNT and CDR2 YYREEE (reference sequence).

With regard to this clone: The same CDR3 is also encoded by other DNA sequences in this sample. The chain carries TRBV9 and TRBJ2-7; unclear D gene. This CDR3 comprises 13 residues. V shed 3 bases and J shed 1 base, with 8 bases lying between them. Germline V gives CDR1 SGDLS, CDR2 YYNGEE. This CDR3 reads CASSGGSSYEQYF. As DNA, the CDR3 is TGTGCCAGCAGCGGCGGCTCATCCTACGAGCAGTACTTC. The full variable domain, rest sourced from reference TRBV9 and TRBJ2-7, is DSGVTQTPKHLITATGQRVTLRCSPRSGDLSVYWYQQSLDQGLQFLIQYYNGEERAKGNILERFSAQQFPDLHSELNLSSLELGDSALYFCASSGGSSYEQYFGPGTRLTVT.

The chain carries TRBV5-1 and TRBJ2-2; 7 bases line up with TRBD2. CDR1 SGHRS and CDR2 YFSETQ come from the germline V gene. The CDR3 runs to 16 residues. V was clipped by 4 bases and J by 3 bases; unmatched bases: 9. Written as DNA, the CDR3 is TGCGCCAGCAGCCCTACCGGGACTATGGACACCGGGGAGCTGTTTTTT. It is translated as CASSPTGTMDTGELFF.

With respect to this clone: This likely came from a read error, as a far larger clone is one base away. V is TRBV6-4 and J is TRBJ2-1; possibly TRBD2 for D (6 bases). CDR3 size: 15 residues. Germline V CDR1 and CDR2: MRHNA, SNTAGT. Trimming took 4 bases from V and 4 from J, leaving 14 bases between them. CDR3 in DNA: TGTGCCAGCAGTGGGCGGGATGATGGTTACAATGAGCAGTTCTTC. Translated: CASSGRDDGYNEQFF.

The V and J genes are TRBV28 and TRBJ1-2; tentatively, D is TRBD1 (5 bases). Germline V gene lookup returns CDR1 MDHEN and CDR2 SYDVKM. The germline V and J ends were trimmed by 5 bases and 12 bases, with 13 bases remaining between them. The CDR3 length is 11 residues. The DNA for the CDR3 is TGTGCCAGCAGTCGAGGGGTTCAGGACACCTTC. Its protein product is CASSRGVQDTF.